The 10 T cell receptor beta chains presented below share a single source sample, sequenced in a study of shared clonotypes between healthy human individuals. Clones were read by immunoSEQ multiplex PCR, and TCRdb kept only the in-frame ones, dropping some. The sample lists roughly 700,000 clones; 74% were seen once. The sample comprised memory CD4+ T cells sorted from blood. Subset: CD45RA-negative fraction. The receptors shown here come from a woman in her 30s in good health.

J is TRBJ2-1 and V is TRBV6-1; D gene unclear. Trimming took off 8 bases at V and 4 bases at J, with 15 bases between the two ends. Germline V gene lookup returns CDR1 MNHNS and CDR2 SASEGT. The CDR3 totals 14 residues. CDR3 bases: TGTGCCAGCCGTCGGCAGGAGAAATACAATGAGCAGTTCTTC. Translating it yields CASRRQEKYNEQFF.

The CDR3 region has the DNA TGCGCCAGCAGCCCGGGCAACCCTGGGGCCAACGTCCTGACTTTC. It encodes CASSPGNPGANVLTF. This sequence joins TRBV5-1 and TRBJ2-6; D uncertain. V was trimmed by 4 bases and J by 2 bases, leaving 10 bases between them. Germline V lookup: CDR1 SGHRS, CDR2 YFSETQ. The CDR3 length is 15 residues. The whole variable domain, remainder taken from reference TRBV5-1 and TRBJ2-6, is KAGVTQTPRYLIKTRGQQVTLSCSPISGHRSVSWYQQTPGQGLQFLFEYFSETQRNKGNFPGRFSGRQFSNSRSEMNVSTLELGDSALYLCASSPGNPGANVLTFGAGSRLTVL.

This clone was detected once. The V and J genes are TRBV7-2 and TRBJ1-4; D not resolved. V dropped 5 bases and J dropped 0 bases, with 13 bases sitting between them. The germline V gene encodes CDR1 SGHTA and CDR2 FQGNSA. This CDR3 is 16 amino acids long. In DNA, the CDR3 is TGTGCCAGCAGCCCCGGGCGGATAACAACTAATGAAAAACTGTTTTTT. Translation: CASSPGRITTNEKLFF.

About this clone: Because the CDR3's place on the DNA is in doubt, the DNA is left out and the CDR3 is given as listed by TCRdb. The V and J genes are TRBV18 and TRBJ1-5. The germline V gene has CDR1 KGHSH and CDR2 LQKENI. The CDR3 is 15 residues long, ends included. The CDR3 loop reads CASSLSGPSNQPQHF.

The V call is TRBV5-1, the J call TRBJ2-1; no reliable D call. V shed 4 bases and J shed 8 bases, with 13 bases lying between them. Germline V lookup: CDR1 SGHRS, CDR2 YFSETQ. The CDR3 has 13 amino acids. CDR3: CASSEPLFDEQFF. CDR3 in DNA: TGCGCCAGCAGCGAACCCTTATTCGATGAGCAGTTCTTC.

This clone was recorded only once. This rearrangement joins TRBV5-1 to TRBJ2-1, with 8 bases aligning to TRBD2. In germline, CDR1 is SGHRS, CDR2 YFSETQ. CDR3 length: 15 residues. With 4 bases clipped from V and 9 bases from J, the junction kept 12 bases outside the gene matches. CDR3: CASSPTGGRSAEQFF. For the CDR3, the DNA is TGCGCCAGCAGCCCCACGGGCGGGAGGTCGGCTGAGCAGTTCTTC.

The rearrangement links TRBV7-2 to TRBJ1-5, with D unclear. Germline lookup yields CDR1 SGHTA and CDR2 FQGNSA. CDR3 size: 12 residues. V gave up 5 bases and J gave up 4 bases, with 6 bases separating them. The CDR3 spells CASSASNQPQHF. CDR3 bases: TGTGCCAGCAGCGCAAGTAATCAGCCCCAGCATTTT.

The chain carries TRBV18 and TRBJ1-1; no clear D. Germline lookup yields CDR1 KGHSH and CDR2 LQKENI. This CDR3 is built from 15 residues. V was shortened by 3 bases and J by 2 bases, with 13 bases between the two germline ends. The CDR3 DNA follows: TGTGCCAGCTCACCGCTGAAAACCTTCAACACTGAAGCTTTCTTT. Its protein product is CASSPLKTFNTEAFF.

This CDR3 is CASSETVYGYTF. In nucleotides, the CDR3 is TGTGCCAGCAGTGAAACCGTCTATGGCTACACCTTC. V usage is TRBV6-1 and J usage is TRBJ1-2; D not resolved. Trimming took off 2 bases at V and 4 bases at J, with 5 bases between the two ends. The CDR3 has 12 residues. The germline gives CDR1 MNHNS, CDR2 SASEGT.

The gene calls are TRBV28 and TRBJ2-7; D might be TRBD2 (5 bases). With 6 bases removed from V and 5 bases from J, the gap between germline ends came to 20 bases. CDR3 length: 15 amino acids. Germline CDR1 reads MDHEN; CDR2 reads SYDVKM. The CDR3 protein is CASSPRGSSWHEQYF. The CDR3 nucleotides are TGTGCCAGCAGCCCGCGAGGGTCTAGCTGGCACGAGCAGTACTTC.